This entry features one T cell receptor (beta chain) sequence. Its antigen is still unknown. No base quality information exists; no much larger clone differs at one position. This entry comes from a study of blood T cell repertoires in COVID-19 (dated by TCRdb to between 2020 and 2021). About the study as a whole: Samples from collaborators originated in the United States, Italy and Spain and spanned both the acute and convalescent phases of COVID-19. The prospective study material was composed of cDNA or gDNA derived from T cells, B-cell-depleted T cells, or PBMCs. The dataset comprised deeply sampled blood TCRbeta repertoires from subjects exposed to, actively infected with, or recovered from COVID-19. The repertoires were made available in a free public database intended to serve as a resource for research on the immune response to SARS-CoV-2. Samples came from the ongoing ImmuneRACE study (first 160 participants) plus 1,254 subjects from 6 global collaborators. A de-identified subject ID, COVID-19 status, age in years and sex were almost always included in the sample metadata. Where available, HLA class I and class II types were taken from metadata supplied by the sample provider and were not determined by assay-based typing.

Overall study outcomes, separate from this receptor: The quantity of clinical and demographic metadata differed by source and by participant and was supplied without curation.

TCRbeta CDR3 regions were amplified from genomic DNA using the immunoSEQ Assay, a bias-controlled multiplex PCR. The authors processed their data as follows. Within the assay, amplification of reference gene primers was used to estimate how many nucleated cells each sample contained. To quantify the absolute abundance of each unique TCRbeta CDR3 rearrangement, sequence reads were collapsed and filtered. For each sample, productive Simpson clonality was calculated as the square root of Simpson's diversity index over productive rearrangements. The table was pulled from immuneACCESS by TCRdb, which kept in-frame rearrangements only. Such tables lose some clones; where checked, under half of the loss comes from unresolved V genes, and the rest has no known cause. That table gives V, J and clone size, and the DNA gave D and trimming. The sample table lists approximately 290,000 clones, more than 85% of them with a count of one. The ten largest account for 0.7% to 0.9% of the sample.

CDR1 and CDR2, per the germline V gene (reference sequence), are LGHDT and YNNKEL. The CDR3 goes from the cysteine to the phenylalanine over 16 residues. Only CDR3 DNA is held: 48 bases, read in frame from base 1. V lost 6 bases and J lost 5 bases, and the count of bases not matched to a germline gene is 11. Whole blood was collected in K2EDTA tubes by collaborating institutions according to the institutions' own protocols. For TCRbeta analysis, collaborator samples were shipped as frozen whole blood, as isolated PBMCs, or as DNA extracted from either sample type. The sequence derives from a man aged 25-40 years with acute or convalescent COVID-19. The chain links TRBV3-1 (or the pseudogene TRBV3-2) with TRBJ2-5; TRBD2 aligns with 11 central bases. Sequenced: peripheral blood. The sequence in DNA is TGTGCCAGCAGGCGTACCGGGACTAGCGGAGCGGAGACCCAGTACTTC. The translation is CASRRTGTSGAETQYF.